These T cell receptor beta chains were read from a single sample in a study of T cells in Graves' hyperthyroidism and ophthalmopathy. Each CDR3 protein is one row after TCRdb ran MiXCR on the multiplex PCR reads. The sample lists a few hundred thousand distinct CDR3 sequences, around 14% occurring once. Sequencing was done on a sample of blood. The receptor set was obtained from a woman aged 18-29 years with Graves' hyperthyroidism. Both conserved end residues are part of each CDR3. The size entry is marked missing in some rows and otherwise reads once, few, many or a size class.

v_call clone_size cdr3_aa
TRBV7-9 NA CASSLATSGRAELFF
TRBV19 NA CASSSQKGQPQHF
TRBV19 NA CASSMRLQGGTDTQYF
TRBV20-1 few CSAREVGAATNEKLFF
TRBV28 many CASSPPSKGEQYF
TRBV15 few CATSARLAGVVEQFF
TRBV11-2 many CASSLVVNGGGLETQYF
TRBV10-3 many CAISGGRETQYF
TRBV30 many CAWSLGLGSNEQFF
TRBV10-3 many CAISGRRRDRKGGEQFF
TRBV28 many CASKKGLGSYNEQFF
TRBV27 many CASRPGLAWNEQFF
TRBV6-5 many CASSYSEETQYF
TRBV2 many CASRGGLAGDGDTQYF
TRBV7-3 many CASSVGLAGGETQYF
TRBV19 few CASSKTSTGTAEQFF
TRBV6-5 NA CASSSHTRGDQPQHF
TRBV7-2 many CASSRLALYNEQFF